The T cell receptor (beta chain) under discussion was sequenced for a study of cytotoxic CD8 clonotypes in ibrutinib-treated CLL. For the study at large: The response samples were taken once patients had been treated for a median of around eleven months, range 6 to 36.

TCRdb keeps only in-frame clones here, not all; method: immunoSEQ multiplex PCR. Of approximately 25,000 clones in the sample, more than 65% were seen once. This clone was counted once. Trimming cost V 4 bases and J 4 bases, with 12 bases left between them. The CDR3 contains 14 residues. From germline, CDR1 is MGHRA and CDR2 YSYEKL. This receptor was taken from a human donor with chronic lymphocytic leukemia. The V call is TRBV4-1, the J call TRBJ2-3; D is ambiguous. The material was PBMCs, obtained after 12 months of ibrutinib treatment. Here the CDR3 DNA reads TGCGCCAGCAGCCCCAGTCTCGTCGCAGATACGCAGTATTTT. Its protein is CASSPSLVADTQYF.